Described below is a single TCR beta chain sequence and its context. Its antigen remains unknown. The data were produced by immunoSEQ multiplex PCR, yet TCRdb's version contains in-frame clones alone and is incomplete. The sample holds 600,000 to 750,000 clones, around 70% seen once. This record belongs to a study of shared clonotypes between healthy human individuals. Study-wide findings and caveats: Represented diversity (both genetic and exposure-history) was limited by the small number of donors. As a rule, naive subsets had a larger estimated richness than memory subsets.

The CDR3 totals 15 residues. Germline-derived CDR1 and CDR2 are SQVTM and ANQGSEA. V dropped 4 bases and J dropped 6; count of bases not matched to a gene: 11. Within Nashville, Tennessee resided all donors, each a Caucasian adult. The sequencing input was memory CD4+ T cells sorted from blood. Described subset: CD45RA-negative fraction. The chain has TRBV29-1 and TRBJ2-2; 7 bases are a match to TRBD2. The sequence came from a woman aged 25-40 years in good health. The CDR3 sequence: CSVVRLGRDAGELFF. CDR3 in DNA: TGCAGCGTTGTCCGCCTAGGGAGGGACGCCGGGGAGCTGTTTTTT.